Below are 4 T cell receptor beta chains sequenced from a single sample in a study of blood T cell repertoires in COVID-19. Profiling relied on immunoSEQ multiplex PCR, and the TCRdb table lists in-frame clones only, not all of them. The sample has approximately 350,000 clones; 65% to 90% are singletons. Material for sequencing was peripheral blood. The receptors derive from an older woman with COVID-19, enrolled during active disease.

This clone has a single count. The chain links TRBV7-9 to TRBJ1-3; 8 bases map to TRBD1. There are 15 residues in the CDR3. Looked up from germline, CDR1 is SEHNR and CDR2 is FQNEAQ (reference sequence). V gave up 5 bases and J gave up 7 bases; unmatched junction bases: 10. CDR3 DNA: TGTGCCAGCAGCCCCCCCTGGACAGGGTGGAACACCATATATTTT. This sequence encodes CASSPPWTGWNTIYF.

In this sample, this clone turned up a few times. The chain carries TRBV7-9 and TRBJ1-4; no clear D. This CDR3 has 14 amino acids. V lost 5 bases and J lost 5, with 12 bases in between. Germline loops: CDR1 SEHNR, CDR2 FQNEAQ (reference sequence). The CDR3 region is CASSPGWRNEKLFF. CDR3 DNA sequence: TGTGCCAGCAGCCCGGGGTGGAGGAATGAAAAACTGTTTTTT.

The rearrangement links TRBV3-1 (or the pseudogene TRBV3-2) to TRBJ1-4; TRBD1 matches 11 bases. The CDR3 consists of 14 residues. The V segment lost 4 bases and the J segment 8 bases; nucleotides outside the gene matches: 3. CDR1 and CDR2 (germline): LGHDT, YNNKEL (reference sequence). The CDR3 sequence is CASSLGDRGEKLFF. CDR3 in DNA: TGTGCCAGCAGCCTGGGGGACAGGGGGGAAAAACTGTTTTTT.

The gene calls are TRBV7-9 and TRBJ2-7, with D possibly TRBD1 on 5 matching bases. With 5 bases removed from V and 1 base from J, the gap between germline ends came to 21 bases. The germline CDR1 and CDR2 sequences are SEHNR and FQNEAQ (reference sequence). This CDR3 contains 17 residues. Here the CDR3 reads CASSPRVGAHGSYEQYF. Here the CDR3 DNA reads TGTGCCAGCAGCCCCAGGGTAGGCGCCCATGGTTCCTACGAGCAGTACTTC.